This entry describes one T cell receptor (beta chain). No antigen is known for it. After removal of 3 bases from V and 7 bases from J, the junction contained 5 bases not matched to a gene. The V gene's germline CDR1 is LGHNA and CDR2 YSLEER. The CDR3 is made up of 15 amino acids. The data were obtained in a study of beta chain features in type 1 diabetes. Sequencing targeted expressed TCRB transcripts, as all isolated RNA had been reverse transcribed. There were 3 million to 4 million reads on average in the naive, central memory and regulatory T cell samples. Profiling relied on immunoSEQ multiplex PCR, and the TCRdb table lists in-frame clones only, not all of them. The table lists roughly 450,000 clones, 14% of them singletons. The study's findings and limits: Researchers report that Type 1 diabetes patients had moderately but significantly shorter TCRB CDR3s across all four CD4+ subsets. A closer apparent resemblance between naive, central memory and Treg TCRB repertoires was seen in patients than in healthy donors.

This chain links TRBV4-3 with TRBJ2-2; TRBD1 agrees at 10 bases. The sequence was obtained from a man in his thirties or forties in good health. The material sequenced was naive CD4+ T cells from blood. The CDR3 bases are TGCGCCAGCAGCCAGGGGGGACAGGGGATCGGGGAGCTGTTTTTT. Amino acid sequence: CASSQGGQGIGELFF.